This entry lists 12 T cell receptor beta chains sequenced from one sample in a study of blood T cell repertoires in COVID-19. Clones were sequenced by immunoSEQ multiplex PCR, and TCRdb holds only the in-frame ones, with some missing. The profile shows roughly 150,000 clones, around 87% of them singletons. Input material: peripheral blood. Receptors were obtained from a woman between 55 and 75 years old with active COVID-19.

CDR3 coding DNA: TGCGCCAGCAGCCTACCGGGACTAGCGGGAGTGAATGAGCAGTTCTTC. Translation: CASSLPGLAGVNEQFF. The chain couples TRBV5-1 to TRBJ2-1; 14 bases agree with TRBD2. Trimming cost V 4 bases and J 7 bases; bases outside gene matches: 7. This CDR3 contains 16 residues. From germline, CDR1 is SGHRS and CDR2 YFSETQ. Supplemented by reference TRBV5-1 and TRBJ2-1, the full variable domain reads KAGVTQTPRYLIKTRGQQVTLSCSPISGHRSVSWYQQTPGQGLQFLFEYFSETQRNKGNFPGRFSGRQFSNSRSEMNVSTLELGDSALYLCASSLPGLAGVNEQFFGPGTRLTVL.

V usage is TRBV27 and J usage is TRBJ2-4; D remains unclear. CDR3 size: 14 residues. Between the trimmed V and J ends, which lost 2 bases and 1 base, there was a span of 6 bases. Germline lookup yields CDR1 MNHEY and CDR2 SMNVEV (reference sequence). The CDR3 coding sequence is TGTGCCAGCAGTTTAGGCTGGGCCAAAAACATTCAGTACTTC. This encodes CASSLGWAKNIQYF.

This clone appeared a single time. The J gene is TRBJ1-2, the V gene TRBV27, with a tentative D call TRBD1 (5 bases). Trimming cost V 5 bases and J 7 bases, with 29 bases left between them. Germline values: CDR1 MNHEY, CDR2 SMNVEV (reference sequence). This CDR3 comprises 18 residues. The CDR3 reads CASSGLIFRGMTPRGYTF. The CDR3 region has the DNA TGTGCCAGCAGTGGGTTAATATTTAGGGGTATGACTCCCCGTGGCTACACCTTC.

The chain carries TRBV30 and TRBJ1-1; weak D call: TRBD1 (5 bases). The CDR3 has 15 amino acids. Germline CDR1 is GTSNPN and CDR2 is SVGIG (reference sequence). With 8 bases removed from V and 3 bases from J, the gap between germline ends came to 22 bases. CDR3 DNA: TGTGCCGCCATAAGGGGAGGTTGGGCGGACACTGAAGCTTTCTTT. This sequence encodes CAAIRGGWADTEAFF.

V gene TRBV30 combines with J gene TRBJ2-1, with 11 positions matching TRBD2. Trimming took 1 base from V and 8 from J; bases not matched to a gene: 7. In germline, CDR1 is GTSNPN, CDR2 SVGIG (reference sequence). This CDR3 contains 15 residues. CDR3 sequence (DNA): TGTGCCTGGAGTGCCCCTGGACTAGCGGGCTATGAGCAGTTCTTC. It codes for CAWSAPGLAGYEQFF.

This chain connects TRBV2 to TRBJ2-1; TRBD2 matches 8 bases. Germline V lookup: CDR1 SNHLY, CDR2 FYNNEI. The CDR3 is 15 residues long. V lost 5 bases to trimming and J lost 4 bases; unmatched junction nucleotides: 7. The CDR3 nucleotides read TGTGCCAGCAGTCCCGGGACTAGTTCTTACAATGAGCAGTTCTTC. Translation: CASSPGTSSYNEQFF.

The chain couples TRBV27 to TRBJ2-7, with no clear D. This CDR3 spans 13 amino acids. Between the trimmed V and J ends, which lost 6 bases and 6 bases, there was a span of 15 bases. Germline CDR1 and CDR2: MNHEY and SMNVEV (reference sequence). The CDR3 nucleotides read TGTGCCAGCAGCCCCATTATGAACGGCGAGCAGTACTTC. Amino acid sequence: CASSPIMNGEQYF.

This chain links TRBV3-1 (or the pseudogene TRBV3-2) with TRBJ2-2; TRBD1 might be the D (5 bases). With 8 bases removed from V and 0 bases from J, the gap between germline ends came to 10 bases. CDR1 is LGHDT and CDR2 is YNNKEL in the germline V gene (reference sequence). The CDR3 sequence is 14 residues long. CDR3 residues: CASQGQSNTGELFF. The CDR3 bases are TGTGCCAGCCAGGGTCAGTCGAACACCGGGGAGCTGTTTTTT.

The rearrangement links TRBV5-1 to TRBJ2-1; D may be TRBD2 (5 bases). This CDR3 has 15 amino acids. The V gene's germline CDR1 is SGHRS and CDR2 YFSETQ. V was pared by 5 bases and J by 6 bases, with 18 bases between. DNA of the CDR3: TGCGCCAGCAGAACTCAGGTGGCGGGCCTCAATGAGCAGTTCTTC. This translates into CASRTQVAGLNEQFF.

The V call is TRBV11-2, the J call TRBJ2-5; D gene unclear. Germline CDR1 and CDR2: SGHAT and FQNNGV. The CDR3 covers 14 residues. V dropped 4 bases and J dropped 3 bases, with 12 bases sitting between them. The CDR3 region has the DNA TGTGCCAGCAGCTCGGGTCAAGGAGAAGAGACCCAGTACTTC. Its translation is CASSSGQGEETQYF. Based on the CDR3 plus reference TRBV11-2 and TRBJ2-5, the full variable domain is EAGVAQSPRYKIIEKRQSVAFWCNPISGHATLYWYQQILGQGPKLLIQFQNNGVVDDSQLPKDRFSAERLKGVDSTLKIQPAKLEDSAVYLCASSSGQGEETQYFGPGTRLLVL.

The CDR3 loop is CSVGQGVLAGYTF. For the CDR3, the DNA is TGCAGCGTTGGACAGGGGGTCCTTGCTGGCTACACCTTC. The V gene is TRBV29-1, the J gene TRBJ1-2; TRBD1 agrees at 9 bases. The trim removed 4 bases at V and 7 bases at J, leaving 7 bases unmatched. This CDR3 contains 13 residues. In germline, CDR1 is SQVTM, CDR2 ANQGSEA.

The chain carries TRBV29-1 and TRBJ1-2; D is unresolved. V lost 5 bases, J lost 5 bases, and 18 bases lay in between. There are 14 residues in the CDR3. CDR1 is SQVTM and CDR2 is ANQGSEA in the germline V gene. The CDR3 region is CSVFNLDGLYGYTF. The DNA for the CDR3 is TGCAGCGTTTTCAATCTCGACGGACTATATGGCTACACCTTC.